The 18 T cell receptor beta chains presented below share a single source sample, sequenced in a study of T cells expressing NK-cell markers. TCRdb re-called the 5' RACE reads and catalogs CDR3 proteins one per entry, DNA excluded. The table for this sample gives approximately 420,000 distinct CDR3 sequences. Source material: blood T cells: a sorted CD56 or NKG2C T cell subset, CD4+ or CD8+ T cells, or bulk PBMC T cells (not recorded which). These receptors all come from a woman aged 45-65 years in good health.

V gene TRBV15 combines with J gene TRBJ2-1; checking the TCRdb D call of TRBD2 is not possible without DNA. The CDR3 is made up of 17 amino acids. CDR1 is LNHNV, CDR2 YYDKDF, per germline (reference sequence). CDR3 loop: CATSRGSTSGSGDEQFF.

CDR3 loop: CAIGDRDTLFF. V is TRBV10-3 and J is TRBJ1-4; the D call from TCRdb, TRBD1, cannot be confirmed without DNA. The CDR3 is 11 amino acids. Germline V lookup: CDR1 ENHRY, CDR2 SYGVKD.

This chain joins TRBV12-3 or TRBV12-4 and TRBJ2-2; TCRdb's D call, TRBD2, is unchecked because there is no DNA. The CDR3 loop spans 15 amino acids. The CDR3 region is CASSLVAGATGELFF.

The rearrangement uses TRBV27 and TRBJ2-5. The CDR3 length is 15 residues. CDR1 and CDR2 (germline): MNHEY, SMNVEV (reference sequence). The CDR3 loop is CASSLNPYQRETQYF.

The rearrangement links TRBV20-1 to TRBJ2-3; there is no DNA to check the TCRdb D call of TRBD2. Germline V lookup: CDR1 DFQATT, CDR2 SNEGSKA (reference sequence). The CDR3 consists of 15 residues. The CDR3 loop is CSAGLAGVATDTQYF.

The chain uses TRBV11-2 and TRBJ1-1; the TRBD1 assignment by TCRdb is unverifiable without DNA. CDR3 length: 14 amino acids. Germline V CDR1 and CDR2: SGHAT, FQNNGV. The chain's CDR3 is CASGQGAMYTEAFF.

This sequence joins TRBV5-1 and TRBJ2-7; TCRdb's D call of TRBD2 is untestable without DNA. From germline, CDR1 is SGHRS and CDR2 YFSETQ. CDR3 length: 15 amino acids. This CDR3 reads CASSPSIGVTYEQYF.

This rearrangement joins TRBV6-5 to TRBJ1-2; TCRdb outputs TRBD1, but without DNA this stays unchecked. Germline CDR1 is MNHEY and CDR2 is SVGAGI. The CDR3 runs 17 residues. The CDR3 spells CASSPRPGRIFGFGYTF.

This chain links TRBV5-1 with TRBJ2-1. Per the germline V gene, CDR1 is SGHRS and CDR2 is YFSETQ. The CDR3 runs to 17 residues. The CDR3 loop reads CASSLGLPLGSFWEQFF.

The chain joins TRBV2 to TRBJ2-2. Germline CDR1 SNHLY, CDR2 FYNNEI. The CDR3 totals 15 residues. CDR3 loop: CASTYDIARTGELFF.

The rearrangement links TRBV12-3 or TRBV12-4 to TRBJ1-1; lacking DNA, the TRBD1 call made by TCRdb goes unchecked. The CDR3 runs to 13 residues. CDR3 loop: CASSRQGAAEAFF.

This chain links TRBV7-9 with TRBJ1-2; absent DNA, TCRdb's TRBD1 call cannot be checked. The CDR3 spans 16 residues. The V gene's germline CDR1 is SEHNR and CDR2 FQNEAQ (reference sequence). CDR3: CASSDITRGSIHGYTF.

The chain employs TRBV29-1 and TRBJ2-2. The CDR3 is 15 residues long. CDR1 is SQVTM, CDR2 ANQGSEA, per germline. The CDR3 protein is CSVGSGFANTGELFF.

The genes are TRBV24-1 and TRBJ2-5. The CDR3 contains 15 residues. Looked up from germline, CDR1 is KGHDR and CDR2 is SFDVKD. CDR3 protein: CATSDGKTRGVTQYF.

The CDR3 loop reads CASSLSTDYNEQFF. V is TRBV4-1 and J is TRBJ2-1; TCRdb's D call, TRBD1, is unchecked because there is no DNA. The CDR3 has 14 residues. Per germline, CDR1 MGHRA and CDR2 YSYEKL.

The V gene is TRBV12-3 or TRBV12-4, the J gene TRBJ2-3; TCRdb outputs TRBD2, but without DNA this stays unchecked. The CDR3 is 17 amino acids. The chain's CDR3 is CASSFWGGGRNTDTQYF.

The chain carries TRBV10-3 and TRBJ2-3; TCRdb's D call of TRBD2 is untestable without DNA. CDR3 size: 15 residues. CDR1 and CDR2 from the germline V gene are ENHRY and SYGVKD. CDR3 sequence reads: CAIRLGLAGTDTQYF.

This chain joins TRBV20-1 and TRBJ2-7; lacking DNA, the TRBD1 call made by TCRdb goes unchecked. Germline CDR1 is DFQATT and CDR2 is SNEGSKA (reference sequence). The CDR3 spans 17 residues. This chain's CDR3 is CSARDPEQVEGPYEQYF.